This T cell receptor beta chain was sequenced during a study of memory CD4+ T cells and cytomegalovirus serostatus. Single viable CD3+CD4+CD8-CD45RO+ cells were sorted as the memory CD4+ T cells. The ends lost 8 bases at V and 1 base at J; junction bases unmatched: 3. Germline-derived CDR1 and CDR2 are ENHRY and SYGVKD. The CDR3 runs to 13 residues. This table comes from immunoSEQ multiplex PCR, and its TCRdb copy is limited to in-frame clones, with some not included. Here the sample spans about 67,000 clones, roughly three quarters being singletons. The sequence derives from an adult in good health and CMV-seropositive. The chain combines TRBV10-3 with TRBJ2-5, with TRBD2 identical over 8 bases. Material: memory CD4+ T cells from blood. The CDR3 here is CAILAGLQETQYF. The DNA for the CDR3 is TGTGCCATCTTAGCGGGGCTCCAAGAGACCCAGTACTTC.